This T cell receptor beta chain came from a study of memory CD4+ T cells and cytomegalovirus serostatus. Sequencing was performed with immunoSEQ multiplex PCR; in TCRdb, only in-frame clones are kept and a portion is missing. The sample contains about 42,000 clones, 60% to 80% of which appear only once. Trimming stripped 4 bases from V and 0 bases from J, with 16 bases between. Germline assignment: CDR1 SGHDT and CDR2 YYEEEE. The CDR3 totals 16 residues. Single viable CD3+CD4+CD8-CD45RO+ cells were sorted as the memory CD4+ T cells. The V call is TRBV5-6, the J call TRBJ1-2, with D perhaps matching TRBD1 (5 bases). What was sequenced was memory CD4+ T cells from blood. The clonotype originates from an adult in good health and CMV-seronegative. As DNA, the CDR3 is TGTGCCAGCAGCGGACGTAGGGACCGAGCTAACTATGGCTACACCTTC. Its protein is CASSGRRDRANYGYTF.